What follows are 19 T cell receptor beta chains derived from one specimen sequenced in a study of cytomegalovirus exposure and HLA in healthy donors. The PCR ran on 60 Vbeta and 13 Jbeta primers. Some clones are missing from TCRdb's copy, which holds only in-frame ones; the method was immunoSEQ multiplex PCR. The sample has around 35,000 clones, 74% seen once; the top ten hold more than 6%. Source material: PBMCs. The receptors were gathered from a man in his thirties or forties in good health and CMV-seronegative.

The chain recombines TRBV11-3 with TRBJ2-2; TRBD2 matches at 15 bases. The CDR3 sequence is 17 residues long. Germline V gene data show CDR1 as SGHNT and CDR2 as YENEEA. Trimming took 5 bases from V and 2 from J; bases not matched to a gene: 3. The chain's CDR3 is CASSQGLAGGNTGELFF. The DNA for the CDR3 is TGTGCCAGCAGCCAGGGACTAGCGGGGGGTAACACCGGGGAGCTGTTTTTT.

The chain is built from TRBV27 and TRBJ1-6; no clear D gene. CDR3 length: 13 amino acids. Germline CDR1 is MNHEY and CDR2 is SMNVEV (reference sequence). Trimming stripped 7 bases from V and 7 bases from J, with 11 bases between. CDR3 nucleotide sequence: TGTGCCAGCAAATACGGGAGAAATTCACCCCTCCACTTT. Translation: CASKYGRNSPLHF.

The CDR3 sequence: CASSQEQGTREAFF. The CDR3 DNA sequence: TGCGCCAGCAGCCAAGAACAGGGCACACGTGAAGCTTTCTTT. The V and J genes are TRBV4-1 and TRBJ1-1; D might be TRBD1 (6 bases). CDR1 is MGHRA and CDR2 is YSYEKL in the germline V gene. Trimming shortened V by 0 bases and J by 7 bases, and 12 bases separated the two germline ends. The CDR3 loop spans 14 amino acids.

This chain joins TRBV9 and TRBJ1-4, with a weak D call TRBD1 (6 bases). There are 14 residues in the CDR3. V lost 0 bases, J lost 8 bases, and 11 bases lay in between. Germline assignment: CDR1 SGDLS and CDR2 YYNGEE. The CDR3 protein is CASSVGQVGEKLFF. CDR3 coding DNA: TGTGCCAGCAGCGTAGGACAGGTCGGAGAAAAACTGTTTTTT.

The chain carries TRBV5-5 and TRBJ2-1; TRBD2 aligns across 8 bases. The germline CDR1 and CDR2 sequences are SGHKS and YYEKEE (reference sequence). Trimming took 3 bases from V and 7 from J; bases not matched to a gene: 12. This CDR3 is 16 amino acids long. CDR3 sequence reads: CASSYPGGRAGNEQFF. The CDR3 coding sequence is TGTGCCAGCAGCTACCCGGGGGGGAGGGCCGGGAATGAGCAGTTCTTC.

This chain links TRBV20-1 with TRBJ2-7; a weak D match, TRBD1 (5 bases). Germline V gives CDR1 DFQATT, CDR2 SNEGSKA (reference sequence). The length of the CDR3 is 11 residues. V lost 3 bases, J lost 3 bases, and 6 bases lay in between. In DNA, the CDR3 is TGCAGTGCTAGGGACAACTACGAGCAGTACTTC. Translated, it gives CSARDNYEQYF.

The chain links TRBV19 to TRBJ1-1; possibly TRBD1 for D (5 bases). In germline, CDR1 is LNHDA, CDR2 SQIVND (reference sequence). The CDR3 spans 14 residues. V lost 3 bases to trimming and J lost 0 bases, with 8 bases between them. CDR3 coding DNA: TGTGCCAGTAGTATGGGGGGATTGAACACTGAAGCTTTCTTT. Protein sequence: CASSMGGLNTEAFF.

This clone has more than one count but fewer than ten. CDR3 residues: CATTIGGDRGTQYF. DNA of the CDR3: TGCGCCACTACTATCGGGGGGGACCGCGGGACCCAGTACTTC. The chain joins TRBV5-1 to TRBJ2-5; 8 bases match TRBD2. This CDR3 has 14 residues. After removal of 9 bases from V and 7 bases from J, the junction contained 14 bases not matched to a gene. The germline gives CDR1 SGHRS, CDR2 YFSETQ.

This chain joins TRBV11-2 and TRBJ2-3, with TRBD1 matching 12 bases. V lost 4 bases, J lost 7 bases, and 9 bases stayed unmatched. Germline V gene sequence: CDR1 SGHAT, CDR2 FQNNGV. CDR3 length: 16 residues. CDR3 DNA sequence: TGTGCCAGCAGCTCCCCGGGACAGGGGGCGCGATATACGCAGTATTTT. Amino acid sequence: CASSSPGQGARYTQYF.

This rearrangement joins TRBV6-6 to TRBJ2-7; 12 bases are shared with TRBD1. V was pared by 5 bases and J by 5 bases, with 7 bases of the junction left unmatched. The CDR3 runs 15 residues. CDR1 and CDR2 (germline): MNHNY, SVGAGI (reference sequence). The CDR3 region has the DNA TGTGCCAGCAGTAACCGGGACAGGGGGCCCCACGAGCAGTACTTC. Residues: CASSNRDRGPHEQYF.

The V gene is TRBV27, the J gene TRBJ1-2, with TRBD1 matching over 7 bases. This CDR3 has 14 residues. V was pared by 8 bases and J by 8 bases, with 14 bases of the junction left unmatched. Germline loops: CDR1 MNHEY, CDR2 SMNVEV (reference sequence). The CDR3: CASALGQLSGGYTF. The CDR3 DNA is TGTGCCAGCGCCCTGGGACAGTTGAGCGGCGGCTACACCTTC.

This clone was recorded a few times. V gene TRBV4-1 combines with J gene TRBJ2-7; TRBD2 matches 7 bases. The ends lost 3 bases at V and 4 bases at J; junction bases unmatched: 3. The length of the CDR3 is 13 residues. In germline, CDR1 is MGHRA, CDR2 YSYEKL. As DNA, the CDR3 is TGCGCCAGCAGCCAGTCTAGCGGATACGAGCAGTACTTC. Encoded protein: CASSQSSGYEQYF.

This clone has just a few counts. This chain joins TRBV6-1 and TRBJ1-3, with a possible D match to TRBD1 (5 bases). CDR3 length: 16 amino acids. V lost 4 bases to trimming and J lost 4 bases, with 17 bases between them. Germline values: CDR1 MNHNS, CDR2 SASEGT. The CDR3 DNA sequence: TGTGCCAGCAGTGCGATGGGGCGACAATCCGGAAACACCATATATTTT. It specifies CASSAMGRQSGNTIYF.

The CDR3 sequence is CASSLRRSSYNEQFF. As DNA, the CDR3 is TGCGCCAGCAGCTTGAGGAGGAGCTCCTACAATGAGCAGTTCTTC. V and J are TRBV5-1 and TRBJ2-1, with a tentative D call TRBD2 (5 bases). The germline CDR1 and CDR2 sequences are SGHRS and YFSETQ. The CDR3 length is 15 residues. V lost 1 base to trimming and J lost 0 bases, with 8 bases between them. Full variable domain (remainder filled in from reference TRBV5-1 and TRBJ2-1): KAGVTQTPRYLIKTRGQQVTLSCSPISGHRSVSWYQQTPGQGLQFLFEYFSETQRNKGNFPGRFSGRQFSNSRSEMNVSTLELGDSALYLCASSLRRSSYNEQFFGPGTRLTVL.

V and J are TRBV19 and TRBJ1-1; unclear D gene. Trimming took 3 bases from V and 4 from J, leaving 9 bases between them. CDR1 LNHDA and CDR2 SQIVND come from the germline V gene (reference sequence). The CDR3 spans 13 residues. CDR3 region: CASSIGGPTEAFF. The CDR3 region has the DNA TGTGCCAGTAGTATCGGAGGGCCCACTGAAGCTTTCTTT.

The chain combines TRBV9 with TRBJ2-2; 8 bases are shared with TRBD1. Germline CDR1 and CDR2: SGDLS and YYNGEE. The CDR3 is made up of 15 amino acids. CDR3 coding DNA: TGTGCTACCCGACAGGGGACGGAGAACACCGGGGAGCTGTTTTTT. Its protein is CATRQGTENTGELFF.

The gene calls are TRBV9 and TRBJ2-3, with D possibly matching TRBD2 (6 bases). Germline V gene lookup returns CDR1 SGDLS and CDR2 YYNGEE. This CDR3 has 15 residues. V shed 4 bases and J shed 0 bases, with 12 bases lying between them. CDR3 sequence: CASSPTGVSTDTQYF. CDR3 nucleotide sequence: TGTGCCAGCAGCCCTACGGGGGTGAGCACAGATACGCAGTATTTT.

This chain joins TRBV2 and TRBJ1-1, with 8 bases matching TRBD1. The CDR3 runs 15 residues. Germline V gene sequence: CDR1 SNHLY, CDR2 FYNNEI. The ends lost 4 bases at V and 0 bases at J; junction bases unmatched: 4. DNA of the CDR3: TGTGCCAGCAGTGGACAGGGGTACATGAACACTGAAGCTTTCTTT. Residues: CASSGQGYMNTEAFF.

The chain carries TRBV12-5 and TRBJ1-3; D not resolved. Germline assignment: CDR1 LGHNT and CDR2 FRNRAP. The germline V and J ends were trimmed by 0 bases and 0 bases, with 12 bases remaining between them. CDR3 length: 17 residues. The CDR3 region has the DNA TGTGCTAGTGGTTTGGTACCCCAGGCCAGCTCTGGAAACACCATATATTTT. Translating gives CASGLVPQASSGNTIYF.